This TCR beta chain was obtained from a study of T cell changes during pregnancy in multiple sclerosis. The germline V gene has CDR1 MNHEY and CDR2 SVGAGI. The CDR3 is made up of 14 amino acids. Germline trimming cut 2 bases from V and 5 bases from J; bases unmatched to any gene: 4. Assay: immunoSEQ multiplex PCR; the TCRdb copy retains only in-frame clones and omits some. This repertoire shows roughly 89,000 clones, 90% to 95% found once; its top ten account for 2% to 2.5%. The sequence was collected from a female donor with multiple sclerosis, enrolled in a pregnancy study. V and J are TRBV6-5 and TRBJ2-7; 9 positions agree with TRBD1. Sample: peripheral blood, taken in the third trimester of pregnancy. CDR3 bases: TGTGCCAGCAGTTACCCGGGACAGGGAAACGAGCAGTACTTC. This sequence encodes CASSYPGQGNEQYF.